Presented here are 27 T cell receptor beta chains from one specimen sequenced in a study of blood T cell repertoires in COVID-19. TCRdb's copy holds only in-frame clones and misses some; the assay was immunoSEQ multiplex PCR. This table holds approximately 150,000 clones, approximately 80% found once. Specimen: PBMCs or T cells enriched from blood (not recorded which). These receptors originate from a woman aged 40 to 55 who had recovered from COVID-19.

This clone was counted a few times. This sequence joins TRBV4-1 and TRBJ1-5, with 7 bases identical to TRBD1. V lost 3 bases to trimming and J lost 4 bases; unmatched junction nucleotides: 3. This CDR3 comprises 14 residues. Germline-derived CDR1 and CDR2 are MGHRA and YSYEKL. CDR3 coding DNA: TGCGCCAGCAGCCATCAGGGGGTTAATCAGCCCCAGCATTTT. This encodes CASSHQGVNQPQHF.

This chain joins TRBV7-9 and TRBJ2-4; TRBD1 is a possible D gene (6 bases). The ends were cut back, 5 bases at V and 0 bases at J, with 14 bases in the middle. This CDR3 is 16 amino acids long. Germline V gene lookup returns CDR1 SEHNR and CDR2 FQNEAQ (reference sequence). The CDR3 loop is CASSRDTALAKNIQYF. The CDR3 coding sequence is TGTGCCAGCAGCAGGGACACCGCCTTAGCCAAAAACATTCAGTACTTC.

The chain combines TRBV7-9 with TRBJ1-5; possible D gene TRBD1, 5 bases. V was clipped by 5 bases and J by 6 bases, with 14 bases between them. The CDR3 is made up of 14 amino acids. Germline loops: CDR1 SEHNR, CDR2 FQNEAQ (reference sequence). In DNA, the CDR3 is TGTGCCAGCAGCCAAGGGGCGGGAGGTCAGCCCCAGCATTTT. Amino acid sequence: CASSQGAGGQPQHF.

The chain joins TRBV9 to TRBJ2-3, with 12 bases that match TRBD2. V lost 3 bases to trimming and J lost 4 bases; unmatched junction nucleotides: 6. Germline V CDR1 and CDR2: SGDLS, YYNGEE. This CDR3 has 16 residues. Here the CDR3 DNA reads TGTGCCAGCAGCGGACCTAGCGGGGGGGCCGCAGATACGCAGTATTTT. This sequence encodes CASSGPSGGAADTQYF.

The rearrangement uses TRBV2 and TRBJ1-1, with 8 bases fitting TRBD1. The CDR3 loop spans 14 amino acids. Trimming cost V 5 bases and J 1 base; bases outside gene matches: 3. CDR1 is SNHLY and CDR2 is FYNNEI in the germline V gene. CDR3 in amino acids: CASSRQGSNTEAFF. CDR3 in DNA: TGTGCCAGCAGTCGACAGGGGTCGAACACTGAAGCTTTCTTT.

The rearrangement links TRBV5-6 to TRBJ1-2; no firm D call. The ends were cut back, 0 bases at V and 6 bases at J, with 12 bases in the middle. The V gene's germline CDR1 is SGHDT and CDR2 YYEEEE. This CDR3 comprises 14 residues. CDR3 loop: CASSLDTRFDGYTF. In nucleotides, the CDR3 is TGTGCCAGCAGCTTGGATACCAGATTTGATGGCTACACCTTC. Supplemented by reference TRBV5-6 and TRBJ1-2, the full variable domain reads DAGVTQSPTHLIKTRGQQVTLRCSPKSGHDTVSWYQQALGQGPQFIFQYYEEEERQRGNFPDRFSGHQFPNYSSELNVNALLLGDSALYLCASSLDTRFDGYTFGSGTRLTVV.

The rearrangement uses TRBV2 and TRBJ1-5; 8 nucleotides line up with TRBD1. CDR3 length: 14 amino acids. V lost 5 bases and J lost 7; bases outside the gene matches: 7. CDR1 and CDR2 (germline): SNHLY, FYNNEI. CDR3 DNA: TGTGCCAGCAGTTTAGACAGGGGTGAACAGCCCCAGCATTTT. Translating gives CASSLDRGEQPQHF.

This chain uses TRBV19 with TRBJ1-2, with unresolved D. V was cut by 8 bases and J by 3 bases, with 13 bases left in between. This CDR3 region has 13 residues. CDR1 LNHDA and CDR2 SQIVND come from the germline V gene (reference sequence). The CDR3 protein is CASGDVTYYGYTF. CDR3 bases: TGTGCCAGTGGAGACGTGACGTACTATGGCTACACCTTC. The whole variable domain, remainder taken from reference TRBV19 and TRBJ1-2, is DGGITQSPKYLFRKEGQNVTLSCEQNLNHDAMYWYRQDPGQGLRLIYYSQIVNDFQKGDIAEGYSVSREKKESFPLTVTSAQKNPTAFYLCASGDVTYYGYTFGSGTRLTVV.

This chain connects TRBV3-1 (or the pseudogene TRBV3-2) to TRBJ1-1; no clear D. Germline V gene sequence: CDR1 LGHDT, CDR2 YNNKEL (reference sequence). Trimming removed 2 bases from V and 6 bases from J, with 25 bases in between. This CDR3 contains 18 residues. The CDR3 reads CASSQSSVLYQVPPEAFF. For the CDR3, the DNA is TGTGCCAGCAGCCAATCTTCCGTCCTCTACCAGGTACCCCCTGAAGCTTTCTTT.

The rearrangement uses TRBV5-1 and TRBJ2-3, with 7 bases fitting TRBD2. Germline CDR1 SGHRS, CDR2 YFSETQ. Unmatched junction bases numbered 8, after V lost 0 bases and J lost 4 bases. CDR3 length: 16 amino acids. CDR3 residues: CASSLGGRTSSDTQYF. The CDR3 bases are TGCGCCAGCAGCTTGGGGGGTCGGACTAGTTCAGATACGCAGTATTTT. The full variable domain, rest sourced from reference TRBV5-1 and TRBJ2-3, is KAGVTQTPRYLIKTRGQQVTLSCSPISGHRSVSWYQQTPGQGLQFLFEYFSETQRNKGNFPGRFSGRQFSNSRSEMNVSTLELGDSALYLCASSLGGRTSSDTQYFGPGTRLTVL.

The genes are TRBV6-1 and TRBJ1-4; TRBD1 aligns across 8 bases. CDR1 MNHNS and CDR2 SASEGT come from the germline V gene. V lost 1 base to trimming and J lost 8 bases; unmatched junction nucleotides: 9. The CDR3 covers 16 residues. CDR3 sequence: CASSEGMAGGYEKLFF. The CDR3 DNA follows: TGTGCCAGCAGTGAAGGGATGGCAGGGGGCTACGAAAAACTGTTTTTT.

The V call is TRBV5-1, the J call TRBJ2-3, with 16 bases aligning to TRBD2. The junction had 5 bases not matched to a gene; V was cut back by 3 bases and J by 1 base. The CDR3 is 18 residues long. CDR1 and CDR2 from the germline V gene are SGHRS and YFSETQ. Here the CDR3 reads CASSSTGTSGGGTDTQYF. The CDR3 DNA follows: TGCGCCAGCAGCTCTACCGGGACTAGCGGGGGGGGCACAGATACGCAGTATTTT.

The rearrangement uses TRBV4-1 and TRBJ2-5, with 9 bases that match TRBD1. CDR1 is MGHRA and CDR2 is YSYEKL in the germline V gene. Germline trimming cut 1 base from V and 5 bases from J; bases unmatched to any gene: 8. CDR3 length: 16 amino acids. The CDR3 DNA sequence: TGCGCCAGCAGCCAAGGTGACAGGGGGAGTCAGGAGACCCAGTACTTC. Translated, it gives CASSQGDRGSQETQYF.

This clone was seen once. The chain carries TRBV11-2 and TRBJ1-5, with D maybe TRBD1 (6 bases). Germline loops: CDR1 SGHAT, CDR2 FQNNGV. The CDR3 is 15 amino acids. The V and J ends lost 3 bases and 1 base respectively, with 10 bases between them. The CDR3 coding sequence is TGTGCCAGCAGCTTCGGACAGCTCAGCAATCAGCCCCAGCATTTT. Its translation: CASSFGQLSNQPQHF.

The chain is built from TRBV9 and TRBJ1-2; D possibly corresponds to TRBD1 (6 bases). The CDR3 consists of 15 residues. Trimming removed 3 bases from V and 4 bases from J, with 16 bases in between. In germline, CDR1 is SGDLS, CDR2 YYNGEE. This chain's CDR3 is CASSADPTGTYGYTF. The CDR3 nucleotides read TGTGCCAGCAGCGCAGACCCCACAGGGACCTATGGCTACACCTTC.

The chain recombines TRBV5-1 with TRBJ2-2; TRBD2 aligns across 13 bases. V was clipped by 5 bases and J by 6 bases; unmatched bases: 7. The germline V gene encodes CDR1 SGHRS and CDR2 YFSETQ. This CDR3 is 16 amino acids long. The CDR3 is CASSLGTSGNAGELFF. The CDR3 DNA follows: TGCGCCAGCAGTCTCGGGACTAGCGGGAATGCCGGGGAGCTGTTTTTT.

The V and J genes are TRBV29-1 and TRBJ1-4, with TRBD1 matching over 7 bases. Trimming cost V 4 bases and J 5 bases; bases outside gene matches: 4. CDR1 and CDR2 from the germline V gene are SQVTM and ANQGSEA. The CDR3 is 13 amino acids. CDR3 loop: CSVASGQNEKLFF. The CDR3 DNA sequence: TGCAGCGTTGCGTCGGGACAGAATGAAAAACTGTTTTTT.

The chain couples TRBV11-2 to TRBJ2-5; the D is unclear. This CDR3 spans 16 amino acids. Trimming shortened V by 1 base and J by 4 bases, and 16 bases separated the two germline ends. The V gene's germline CDR1 is SGHAT and CDR2 FQNNGV. CDR3 sequence: CASSLGRRPPGETQYF. The CDR3 DNA reads as TGTGCCAGCAGCTTAGGGCGAAGACCTCCAGGAGAGACCCAGTACTTC.

V gene TRBV5-8 combines with J gene TRBJ2-7; the match to TRBD1 covers 10 bases. CDR3 size: 15 residues. Germline trimming cut 4 bases from V and 2 bases from J; bases unmatched to any gene: 6. Germline CDR1 SGHTS, CDR2 YDEGEE. The CDR3, as DNA: TGTGCCAGCAGCCCCGGGACAGGGGCTACCTACGAGCAGTACTTC. This encodes CASSPGTGATYEQYF.

The V gene is TRBV29-1, the J gene TRBJ2-3; the match to TRBD2 covers 12 bases. V lost 6 bases and J lost 2; bases outside the gene matches: 9. CDR3 length: 16 amino acids. Germline V gene data show CDR1 as SQVTM and CDR2 as ANQGSEA. In DNA, the CDR3 is TGCAGCGTAGACAGGACTAGCGGGACAACCACAGATACGCAGTATTTT. It translates to CSVDRTSGTTTDTQYF.

This chain joins TRBV18 and TRBJ1-1, with D perhaps matching TRBD1 (6 bases). V was trimmed by 6 bases and J by 8 bases, leaving 16 bases between them. The CDR3 runs 13 residues. Per the germline V gene, CDR1 is KGHSH and CDR2 is LQKENI. CDR3 sequence reads: CASSTGQELEAFF. For the CDR3, the DNA is TGTGCCAGCTCTACGGGACAAGAACTAGAAGCTTTCTTT.

The chain combines TRBV19 with TRBJ2-3; D remains ambiguous. Trimming cost V 5 bases and J 4 bases, with 13 bases left between them. The CDR3 sequence is 14 residues long. The V gene's germline CDR1 is LNHDA and CDR2 SQIVND (reference sequence). In nucleotides, the CDR3 is TGTGCCAGTAGTTTGACACCCGTCGCAGATACGCAGTATTTT. Its protein product is CASSLTPVADTQYF.

With respect to this clone: A much larger clone lies a single base off, so this may be a read error. V and J are TRBV7-2 and TRBJ2-3, with D unclear. The CDR3 totals 13 residues. CDR1 is SGHTA, CDR2 FQGNSA, per germline. V lost 0 bases, J lost 2 bases, and 3 bases lay in between. Here the CDR3 DNA reads TGTGCCAGCAGCTTAGCCCTCACAGATACGCAGTATTTT. Translating gives CASSLALTDTQYF.

The chain carries TRBV5-1 and TRBJ1-6; a possible D gene is TRBD1 (6 bases). V was pared by 4 bases and J by 10 bases, with 18 bases between. Germline V gives CDR1 SGHRS, CDR2 YFSETQ. The CDR3 totals 15 residues. CDR3 coding DNA: TGCGCCAGCAGCCCCTCGGGAGGGGGGAGCTCACCCCTCCACTTT. Residues: CASSPSGGGSSPLHF. Full variable domain (remainder filled in from reference TRBV5-1 and TRBJ1-6): KAGVTQTPRYLIKTRGQQVTLSCSPISGHRSVSWYQQTPGQGLQFLFEYFSETQRNKGNFPGRFSGRQFSNSRSEMNVSTLELGDSALYLCASSPSGGGSSPLHFGNGTRLTVT.

The CDR3 is CASRDSPAKNIQYF. CDR3 sequence (DNA): TGTGCCAGCAGAGACAGTCCAGCCAAAAACATTCAGTACTTC. The rearrangement uses TRBV6-5 and TRBJ2-4, with a tentative D call TRBD1 (5 bases). V was cut by 6 bases and J by 0 bases, with 9 bases left in between. There are 14 residues in the CDR3. Germline V gene sequence: CDR1 MNHEY, CDR2 SVGAGI.

The V gene is TRBV4-1, the J gene TRBJ1-2; D is uncertain. CDR1 and CDR2 from the germline V gene are MGHRA and YSYEKL. The CDR3 covers 16 residues. V was pared by 6 bases and J by 2 bases, with 19 bases between. The CDR3 coding sequence is TGCGCCAGCAGGGACCTGGGAGCGACTTACAACTATGGCTACACCTTC. Amino acid sequence: CASRDLGATYNYGYTF.

The J gene is TRBJ1-1, the V gene TRBV5-1; the D is unclear. Germline V gene data show CDR1 as SGHRS and CDR2 as YFSETQ. V was trimmed by 4 bases and J by 0 bases, leaving 7 bases between them. The CDR3 covers 13 residues. CDR3 nucleotides: TGCGCCAGCAGCCCGGTGATGAACACTGAAGCTTTCTTT. This sequence encodes CASSPVMNTEAFF.